This TCR beta chain was retrieved from a study of T cells in Graves' hyperthyroidism and ophthalmopathy. Study conclusions and caveats: Peripheral blood also featured most of the thyroid clonotypes expanded above 0.001. In simple terms, a model built on 13 V-J features told ophthalmopathy apart from stable hyperthyroidism.

It was RNA transcripts that yielded the amplified TCR beta CDR3 regions. TCR CDR3 regions were first amplified by RT-PCR with HTBI primers. TCRdb itself ran the multiplex PCR reads through MiXCR, one entry per CDR3 protein. The sample includes a few hundred thousand distinct CDR3 sequences, approximately 15% of them seen just once. In germline, CDR1 is MGHRA, CDR2 YSYEKL. The CDR3 sequence is 18 residues long. PBMCs were sourced from less than 13 ml fresh peripheral blood. In the case of this clonotype: Its antigen remains unknown. The junction does not match germline at one end; this may be a read error.

V is TRBV4-1 and J is TRBJ1-4; a weak D match, TRBD1 (6 bases). Sequencing was performed on blood. This receptor was identified in a woman aged 30 to 39 with Graves' hyperthyroidism that later progressed to Graves' ophthalmopathy. CDR3 nucleotides: TGCTCCAGCAGCCAAGAAACGGGACAATACTCTTCGCGTGAAAAACTGTTTTTT. Translated, it gives CSSSQETGQYSSREKLFF.